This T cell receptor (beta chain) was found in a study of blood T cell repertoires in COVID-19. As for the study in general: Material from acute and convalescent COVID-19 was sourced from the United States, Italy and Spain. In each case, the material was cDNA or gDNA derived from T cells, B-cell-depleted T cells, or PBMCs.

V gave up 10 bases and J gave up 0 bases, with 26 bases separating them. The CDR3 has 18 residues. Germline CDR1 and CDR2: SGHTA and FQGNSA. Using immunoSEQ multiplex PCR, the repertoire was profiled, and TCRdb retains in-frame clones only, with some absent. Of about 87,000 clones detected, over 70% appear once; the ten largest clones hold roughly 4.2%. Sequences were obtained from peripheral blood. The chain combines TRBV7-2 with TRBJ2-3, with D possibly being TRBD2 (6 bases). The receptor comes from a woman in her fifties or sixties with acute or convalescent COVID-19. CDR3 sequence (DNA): TGTGCCACCCGAATTAAAGCGGGTGCCGGGACTAGCACAGATACGCAGTATTTT. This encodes CATRIKAGAGTSTDTQYF. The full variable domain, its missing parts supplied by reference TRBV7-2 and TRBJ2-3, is GAGVSQSPSNKVTEKGKDVELRCDPISGHTALYWYRQSLGQGLEFLIYFQGNSAPDKSGLPSDRFSAERTGGSVSTLTIQRTQQEDSAVYLCATRIKAGAGTSTDTQYFGPGTRLTVL.